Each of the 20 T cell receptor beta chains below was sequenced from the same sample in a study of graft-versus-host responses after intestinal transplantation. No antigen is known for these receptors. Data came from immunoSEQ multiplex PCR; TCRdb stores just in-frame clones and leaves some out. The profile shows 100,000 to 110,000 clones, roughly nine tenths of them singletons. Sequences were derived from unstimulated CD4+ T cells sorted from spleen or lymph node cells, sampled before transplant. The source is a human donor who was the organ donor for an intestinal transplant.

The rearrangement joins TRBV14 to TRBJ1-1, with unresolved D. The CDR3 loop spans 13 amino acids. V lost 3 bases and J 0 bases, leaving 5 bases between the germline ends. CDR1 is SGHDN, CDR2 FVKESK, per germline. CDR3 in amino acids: CASSQEMNTEAFF. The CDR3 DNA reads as TGTGCCAGCAGCCAGGAGATGAACACTGAAGCTTTCTTT.

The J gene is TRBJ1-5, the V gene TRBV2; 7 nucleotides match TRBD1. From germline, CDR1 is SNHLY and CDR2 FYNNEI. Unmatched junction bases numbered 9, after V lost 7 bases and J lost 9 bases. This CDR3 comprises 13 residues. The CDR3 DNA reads TGTGCCAGCACCGGAGGACAGGCTGGGCCCCAGCATTTT. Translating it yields CASTGGQAGPQHF.

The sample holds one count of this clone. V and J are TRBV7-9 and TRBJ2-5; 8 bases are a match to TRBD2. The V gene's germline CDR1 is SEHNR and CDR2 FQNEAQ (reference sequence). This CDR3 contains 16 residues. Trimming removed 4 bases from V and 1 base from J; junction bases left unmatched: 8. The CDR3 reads CASSSIAGPLQETQYF. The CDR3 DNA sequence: TGTGCCAGCAGCTCCATAGCGGGGCCACTCCAAGAGACCCAGTACTTC.

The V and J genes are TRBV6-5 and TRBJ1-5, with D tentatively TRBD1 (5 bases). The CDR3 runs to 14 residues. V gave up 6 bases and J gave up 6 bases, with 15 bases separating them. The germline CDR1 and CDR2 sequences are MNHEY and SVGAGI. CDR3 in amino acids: CASRAGGAGQPQHF. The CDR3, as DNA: TGTGCCAGCAGAGCAGGTGGGGCAGGTCAGCCCCAGCATTTT.

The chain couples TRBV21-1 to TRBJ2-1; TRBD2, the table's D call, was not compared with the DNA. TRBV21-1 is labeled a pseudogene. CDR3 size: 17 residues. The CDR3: CASSKAQRGAPLNEQFF. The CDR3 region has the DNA TGTGCCAGCAGCAAAGCTCAGCGGGGGGCCCCATTAAATGAGCAGTTCTTC.

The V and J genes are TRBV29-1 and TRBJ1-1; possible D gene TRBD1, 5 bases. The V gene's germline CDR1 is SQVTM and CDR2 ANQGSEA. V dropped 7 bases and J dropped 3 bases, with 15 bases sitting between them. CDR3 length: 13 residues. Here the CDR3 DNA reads TGCAGCGCTTCACGGGGGTCCGACACTGAAGCTTTCTTT. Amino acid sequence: CSASRGSDTEAFF.

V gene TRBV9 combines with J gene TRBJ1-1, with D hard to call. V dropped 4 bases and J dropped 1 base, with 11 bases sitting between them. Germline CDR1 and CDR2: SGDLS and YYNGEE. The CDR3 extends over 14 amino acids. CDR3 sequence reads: CASSHSVRNTEAFF. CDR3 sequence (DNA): TGTGCCAGCAGCCACTCTGTACGGAACACTGAAGCTTTCTTT. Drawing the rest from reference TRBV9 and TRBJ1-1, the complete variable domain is DSGVTQTPKHLITATGQRVTLRCSPRSGDLSVYWYQQSLDQGLQFLIQYYNGEERAKGNILERFSAQQFPDLHSELNLSSLELGDSALYFCASSHSVRNTEAFFGQGTRLTVV.

CDR3 DNA sequence: TGTGCCAGCAGCTGGGACGCGGGGGCTTTCTTT. Its protein product is CASSWDAGAFF. The chain links TRBV7-9 to TRBJ1-1, with D possibly being TRBD1 (5 bases). This CDR3 spans 11 amino acids. The germline V and J ends were trimmed by 4 bases and 11 bases, with 11 bases remaining between them. Per the germline V gene, CDR1 is SEHNR and CDR2 is FQNEAQ (reference sequence). Based on the CDR3 plus reference TRBV7-9 and TRBJ1-1, the full variable domain is DTGVSQNPRHKITKRGQNVTFRCDPISEHNRLYWYRQTLGQGPEFLTYFQNEAQLEKSRLLSDRFSAERPKGSFSTLEIQRTEQGDSAMYLCASSWDAGAFFGQGTRLTVV.

DNA for the CDR3: TGCGCCAGCAGCTTGCAGGACCCTTATAATTCACCCCTCCACTTT. Residues: CASSLQDPYNSPLHF. This chain links TRBV5-1 with TRBJ1-6; the D is unclear. CDR3 length: 15 residues. Germline V gene lookup returns CDR1 SGHRS and CDR2 YFSETQ. V lost 1 base, J lost 4 bases, and 9 bases lay in between. The variable domain in full, with the rest retrieved from reference TRBV5-1 and TRBJ1-6, is KAGVTQTPRYLIKTRGQQVTLSCSPISGHRSVSWYQQTPGQGLQFLFEYFSETQRNKGNFPGRFSGRQFSNSRSEMNVSTLELGDSALYLCASSLQDPYNSPLHFGNGTRLTVT.

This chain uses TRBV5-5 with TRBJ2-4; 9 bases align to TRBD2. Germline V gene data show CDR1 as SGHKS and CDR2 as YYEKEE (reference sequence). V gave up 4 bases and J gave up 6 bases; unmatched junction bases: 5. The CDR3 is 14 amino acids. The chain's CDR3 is CASSSGGGGNIQYF. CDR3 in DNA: TGTGCCAGCAGCAGTGGCGGGGGGGGAAACATTCAGTACTTC.

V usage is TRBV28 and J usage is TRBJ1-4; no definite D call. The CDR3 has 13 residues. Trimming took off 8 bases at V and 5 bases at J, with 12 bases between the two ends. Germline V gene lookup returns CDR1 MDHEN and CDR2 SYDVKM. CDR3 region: CASFGGKNEKLFF. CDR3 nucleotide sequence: TGTGCCAGCTTTGGAGGGAAAAATGAAAAACTGTTTTTT.

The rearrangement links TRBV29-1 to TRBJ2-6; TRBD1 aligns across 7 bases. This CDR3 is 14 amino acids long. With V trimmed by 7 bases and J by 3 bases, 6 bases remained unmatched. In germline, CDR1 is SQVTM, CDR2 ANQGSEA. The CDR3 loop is CSARQGSGANVLTF. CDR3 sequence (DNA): TGCAGCGCAAGACAGGGTAGTGGGGCCAACGTCCTGACTTTC.

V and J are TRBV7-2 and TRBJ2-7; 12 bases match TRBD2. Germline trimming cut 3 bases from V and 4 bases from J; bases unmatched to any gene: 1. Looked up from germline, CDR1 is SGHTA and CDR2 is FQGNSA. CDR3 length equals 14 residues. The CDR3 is CASSLTSGGYEQYF. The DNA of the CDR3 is TGTGCCAGCAGCTTGACTAGCGGGGGTTACGAGCAGTACTTC.

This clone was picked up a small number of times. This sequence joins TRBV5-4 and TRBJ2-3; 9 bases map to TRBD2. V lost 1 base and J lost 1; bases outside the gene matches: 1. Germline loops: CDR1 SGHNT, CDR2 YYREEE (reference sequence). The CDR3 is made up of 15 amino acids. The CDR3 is CASSLWTSGTDTQYF. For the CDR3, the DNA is TGTGCCAGCAGCTTGTGGACTAGCGGCACAGATACGCAGTATTTT.

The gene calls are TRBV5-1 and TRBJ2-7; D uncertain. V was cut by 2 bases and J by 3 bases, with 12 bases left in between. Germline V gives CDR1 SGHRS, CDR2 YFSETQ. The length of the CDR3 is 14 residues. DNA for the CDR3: TGCGCCAGCAGCTTTCCTGATACGGGCTACGAGCAGTACTTC. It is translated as CASSFPDTGYEQYF.

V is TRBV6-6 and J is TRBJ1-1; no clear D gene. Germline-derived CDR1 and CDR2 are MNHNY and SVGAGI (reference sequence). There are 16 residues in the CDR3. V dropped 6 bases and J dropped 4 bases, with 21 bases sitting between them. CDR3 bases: TGTGCCAGCAGCCCTACCGCGGTCCGATCGAGCACTGAAGCTTTCTTT. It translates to CASSPTAVRSSTEAFF.

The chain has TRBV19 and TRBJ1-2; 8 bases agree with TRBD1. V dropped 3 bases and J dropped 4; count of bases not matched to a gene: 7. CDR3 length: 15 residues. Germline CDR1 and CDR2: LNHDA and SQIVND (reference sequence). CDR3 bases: TGTGCCAGTAGTATTATTGCAGGGGGCGGCTATGGCTACACCTTC. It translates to CASSIIAGGGYGYTF.

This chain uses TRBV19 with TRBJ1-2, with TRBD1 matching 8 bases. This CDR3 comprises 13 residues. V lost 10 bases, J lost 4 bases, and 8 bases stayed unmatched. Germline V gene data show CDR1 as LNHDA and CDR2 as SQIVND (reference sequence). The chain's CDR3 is CATNDRGLYGYTF. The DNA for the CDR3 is TGTGCCACTAACGACAGGGGACTCTATGGCTACACCTTC.

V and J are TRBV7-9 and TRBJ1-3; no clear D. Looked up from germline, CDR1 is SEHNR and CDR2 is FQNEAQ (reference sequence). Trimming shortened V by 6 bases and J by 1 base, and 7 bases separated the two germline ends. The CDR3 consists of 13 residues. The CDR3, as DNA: TGTGCCAGCAGGGTAGAGTCTGGAAACACCATATATTTT. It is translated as CASRVESGNTIYF.

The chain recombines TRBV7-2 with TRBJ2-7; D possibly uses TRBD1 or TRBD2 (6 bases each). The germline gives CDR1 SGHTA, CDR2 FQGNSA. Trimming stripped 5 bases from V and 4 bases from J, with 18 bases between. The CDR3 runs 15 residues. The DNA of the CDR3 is TGTGCCAGCAGCCCCCATTGGGGGGCGTTTTACGAGCAGTACTTC. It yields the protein CASSPHWGAFYEQYF.